This is a list of T cell receptor beta chains from one sample in a study of T cell responses to AZD1222 COVID-19 vaccine. Here immunoSEQ multiplex PCR was the method, and the copy in TCRdb shows in-frame clones only, minus some. Of around 99,000 clones in the sample, over 85% were seen once. Here the sequenced sample was peripheral blood, taken on day 0 of AZD1222 vaccination. Source of these receptors: an adult in good health. Each CDR3 is given with its conserved first and last residue. Each record gives: J gene, V gene, D gene, clone size, CDR3 protein, CDR3 DNA. D genes are given only for firm matches. The listing skips clone size in some rows; elsewhere it reads once, few, many or a size class.

TRBJ2-1,TRBV5-6,.,.,CASGRSEQFF,TGTGCCAGCGGTCGTAGTGAGCAGTTCTTC
TRBJ1-2,TRBV14,.,.,CASSQGSGHYGYTF,TGTGCCAGCAGCCAAGGAAGTGGACACTATGGCTACACCTTC
TRBJ1-5,TRBV7-2,TRBD1,.,CASSLGPRGRVGSNQPQHF,TGTGCCAGCAGCTTAGGTCCCAGGGGGCGGGTAGGAAGCAATCAGCCCCAGCATTTT
TRBJ1-3,TRBV7-2,TRBD1,.,CASSFRQGTGNTIYF,TGTGCCAGCAGCTTCCGACAGGGAACTGGAAACACCATATATTTT
TRBJ1-1,TRBV11-2,.,.,CASSFQSQGAAFF,TGTGCCAGCAGCTTCCAGTCTCAGGGTGCAGCTTTCTTT
TRBJ2-7,TRBV5-5,TRBD1,.,CASSLDRGYEQYF,TGTGCCAGCAGCTTGGACAGGGGCTACGAGCAGTACTTC
TRBJ1-2,TRBV6-1,.,.,CASSYANYGYTF,TGTGCCAGCAGTTATGCGAACTATGGCTACACCTTC
TRBJ2-3,TRBV6-1,TRBD1,.,CASSEGTGFPLASTDTQYF,TGTGCCAGCAGTGAAGGGACAGGGTTCCCTCTCGCTAGCACAGATACGCAGTATTTT
TRBJ1-4,TRBV5-1,.,.,CASSRPGTTGEKLFF,TGCGCCAGCTCCCGCCCTGGGACTACTGGGGAAAAACTGTTTTTT
TRBJ2-2,TRBV7-9,.,few,CASSLSTGELFF,TGTGCCAGCAGCTTAAGCACCGGGGAGCTGTTTTTT
TRBJ1-5,TRBV9,.,.,CASSPGVDNQPQHF,TGTGCCAGCAGCCCAGGGGTAGACAATCAGCCCCAGCATTTT
TRBJ2-7,TRBV19,TRBD1,.,CASSIEGQGIREQYF,TGTGCCAGTAGTATAGAGGGACAGGGGATCCGCGAGCAGTACTTC
TRBJ1-6,TRBV5-1,.,.,CASSLGTGNNSPLHF,TGCGCCAGCAGCTTGGGTACAGGGAATAATTCACCCCTCCACTTT
TRBJ1-2,TRBV6-1,.,once,CASSEDTYSPGYTF,TGTGCCAGCAGTGAAGATACTTATTCTCCCGGCTACACCTTC
TRBJ1-5,TRBV15,TRBD1,.,CATSRDPEGAGQPQHF,TGTGCCACCAGCAGAGATCCGGAGGGGGCTGGGCAGCCCCAGCATTTT
TRBJ1-3,TRBV6-2/TRBV6-3,TRBD1,.,CASSYPGTGASGNTIYF,TGTGCCAGCAGTTACCCGGGGACAGGAGCCTCTGGAAACACCATATATTTT
TRBJ2-2,TRBV10-3,TRBD1,.,CAIATGALNTGELFF,TGTGCCATCGCTACAGGGGCGTTGAACACCGGGGAGCTGTTTTTT
TRBJ2-5,TRBV5-1,.,.,CASSLGSNGGTQYF,TGCGCCAGCAGCTTGGGCTCGAATGGGGGGACCCAGTACTTC
TRBJ2-1,TRBV2,.,.,CASSIRRSYNEQFF,TGTGCCAGCAGTATCAGGAGGAGTTACAATGAGCAGTTCTTC
TRBJ2-7,TRBV7-8,.,.,CASSLDRVGYEQYF,TGTGCCAGCAGCTTAGATCGGGTTGGATACGAGCAGTACTTC
TRBJ1-6,TRBV15,.,.,CATSRDIRGANSPLHF,TGTGCCACCAGCAGAGATATCCGGGGGGCCAATTCACCCCTCCACTTT
TRBJ2-1,TRBV7-8,.,.,CASSLVTGYNEQFF,TGTGCCAGCAGCTTAGTGACAGGCTACAATGAGCAGTTCTTC
TRBJ2-5,TRBV19,.,.,CASSISGPRAETQYF,TGTGCCAGTAGTATATCCGGGCCCCGGGCAGAGACCCAGTACTTC
TRBJ1-5,TRBV28,.,.,CASSYRLGNQPQHF,TGTGCCAGTTCCTACCGCCTGGGCAATCAGCCCCAGCATTTT
TRBJ2-1,TRBV19,TRBD1,few,CASSIRGRNNEQFF,TGTGCCAGTAGTATAAGGGGGCGGAACAATGAGCAGTTCTTC
TRBJ2-7,TRBV5-4,TRBD1,.,CASSVPGQGSYEQYF,TGTGCCAGCAGCGTACCGGGACAGGGGTCCTACGAGCAGTACTTC
TRBJ1-5,TRBV19,TRBD1,.,CASSKLQGGRVNQPQHF,TGTGCCAGTAGTAAACTGCAGGGGGGAAGAGTCAATCAGCCCCAGCATTTT
TRBJ2-1,TRBV4-2,TRBD2,.,CASSLLPVGGSHNEQFF,TGTGCCAGCAGCCTCCTCCCTGTGGGCGGGAGCCACAATGAGCAGTTCTTC
TRBJ2-3,TRBV3-1/TRBV3-2,.,.,CASSHPSITDTQYF,TGTGCCAGCAGCCACCCTAGCATAACAGATACGCAGTATTTT
TRBJ2-3,TRBV28,.,.,CASSLGGGGTDTQYF,TGTGCCAGCAGTTTAGGCGGAGGGGGCACAGATACGCAGTATTTT
TRBJ2-5,TRBV5-1,TRBD1,.,CASSRGTGQETQYF,TGCGCCAGCAGCCGGGGGACAGGCCAAGAGACCCAGTACTTC
TRBJ1-4,TRBV19,.,.,CASSIDPDEKLFF,TGTGCCAGTAGTATAGACCCGGACGAAAAACTGTTTTTT
TRBJ2-7,TRBV27,TRBD1,.,CASSSGTEYEQYF,TGTGCCAGTTCTTCCGGGACAGAATACGAGCAGTACTTC